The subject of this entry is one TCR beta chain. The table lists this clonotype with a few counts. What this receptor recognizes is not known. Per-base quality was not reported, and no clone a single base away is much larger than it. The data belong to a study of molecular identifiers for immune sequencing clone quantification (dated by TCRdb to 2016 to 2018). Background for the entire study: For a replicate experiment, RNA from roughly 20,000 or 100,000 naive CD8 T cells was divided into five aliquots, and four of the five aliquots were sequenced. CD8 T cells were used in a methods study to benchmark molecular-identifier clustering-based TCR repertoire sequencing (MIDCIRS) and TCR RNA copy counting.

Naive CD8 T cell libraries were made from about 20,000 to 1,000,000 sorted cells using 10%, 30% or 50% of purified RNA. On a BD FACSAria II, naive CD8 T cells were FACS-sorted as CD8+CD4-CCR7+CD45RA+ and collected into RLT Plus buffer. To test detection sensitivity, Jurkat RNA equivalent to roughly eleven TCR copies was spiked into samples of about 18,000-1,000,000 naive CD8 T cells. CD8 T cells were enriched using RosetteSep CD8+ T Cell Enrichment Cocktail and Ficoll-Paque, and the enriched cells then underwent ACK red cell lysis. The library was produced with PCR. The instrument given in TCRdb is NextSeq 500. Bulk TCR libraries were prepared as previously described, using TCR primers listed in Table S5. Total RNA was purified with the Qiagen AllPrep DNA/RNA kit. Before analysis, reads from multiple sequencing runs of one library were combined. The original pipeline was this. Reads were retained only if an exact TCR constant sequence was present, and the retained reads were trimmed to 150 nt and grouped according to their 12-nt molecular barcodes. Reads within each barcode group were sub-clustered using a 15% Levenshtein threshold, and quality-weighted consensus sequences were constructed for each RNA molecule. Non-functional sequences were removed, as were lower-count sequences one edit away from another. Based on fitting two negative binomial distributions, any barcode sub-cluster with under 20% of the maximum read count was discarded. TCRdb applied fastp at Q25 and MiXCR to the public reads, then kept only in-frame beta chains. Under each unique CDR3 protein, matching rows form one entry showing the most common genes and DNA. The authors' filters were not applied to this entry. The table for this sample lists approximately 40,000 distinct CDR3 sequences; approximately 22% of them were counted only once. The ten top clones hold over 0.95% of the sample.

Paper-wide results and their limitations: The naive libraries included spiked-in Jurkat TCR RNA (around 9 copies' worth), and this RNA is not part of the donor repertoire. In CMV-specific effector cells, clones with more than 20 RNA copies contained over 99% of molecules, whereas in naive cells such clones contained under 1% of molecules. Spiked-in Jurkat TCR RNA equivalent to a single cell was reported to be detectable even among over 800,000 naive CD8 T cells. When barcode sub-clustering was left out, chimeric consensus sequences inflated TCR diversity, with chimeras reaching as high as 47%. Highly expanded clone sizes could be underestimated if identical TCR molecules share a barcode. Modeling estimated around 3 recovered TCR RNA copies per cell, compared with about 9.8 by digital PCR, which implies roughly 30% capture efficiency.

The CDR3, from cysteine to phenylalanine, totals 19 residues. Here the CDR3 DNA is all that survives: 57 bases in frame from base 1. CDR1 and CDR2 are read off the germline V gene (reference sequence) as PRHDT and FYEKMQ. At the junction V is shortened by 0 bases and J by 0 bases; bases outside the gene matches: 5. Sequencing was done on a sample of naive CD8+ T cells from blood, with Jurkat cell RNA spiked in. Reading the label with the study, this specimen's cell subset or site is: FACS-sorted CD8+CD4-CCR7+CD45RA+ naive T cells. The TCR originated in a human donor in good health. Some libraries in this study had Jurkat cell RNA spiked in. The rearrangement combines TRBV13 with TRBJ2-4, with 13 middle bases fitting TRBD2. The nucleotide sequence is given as TGTGCCAGCAGCTTAGGGACTAGCGGGAGGACAGTAGCCAAAAACATTCAGTACTTC. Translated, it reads CASSLGTSGRTVAKNIQYF.